This note documents a single TCR beta chain sequence. This clonotype was recorded many times. Its antigen specificity is not known. Base qualities are not at hand, and no much larger clone is one base apart. Library generation was performed with RT-PCR. For sequencing, a NextSeq 550 was employed. TCRdb took the public reads, trimmed them with fastp at Q25, ran MiXCR for clone calling and kept in-frame beta chains. Identical CDR3 proteins give one entry, which carries the most common genes and DNA. The sample table holds approximately 250,000 distinct CDR3 sequences, of which less than 15% were seen once. 11% of the sample comes from the top ten. The sample belongs to a study of patients and donors after allogeneic stem cell transplantation (dated by TCRdb to between 2020 and 2021). The junction carries 13 bases between V and J, which are trimmed by 6 bases and 1 base respectively. Based on the germline V gene, the CDR1 and CDR2 sequences are MNHNS and SASEGT. The CDR3 spans 15 residues, from the cysteine through the phenylalanine. The retained sequence is limited to the CDR3, 45 bases, with the frame set at the first base.

The chain employs TRBV6-1 and TRBJ1-3, with TRBD1 tentatively as D gene (5 bases match). This TCR was sampled from a human donor who was either an allogeneic HSCT recipient or a stem cell or donor lymphocyte infusion donor (not recorded which). It is not recorded whose cells these are; they may come from a transplant donor. The sample comprised blood, either unsorted or a sorted T cell fraction (not recorded which). Read as DNA, the sequence is TGTGCCAGCAGACCCCGGGACTTTTCTGGAAACACCATATATTTT. This gives the protein CASRPRDFSGNTIYF.